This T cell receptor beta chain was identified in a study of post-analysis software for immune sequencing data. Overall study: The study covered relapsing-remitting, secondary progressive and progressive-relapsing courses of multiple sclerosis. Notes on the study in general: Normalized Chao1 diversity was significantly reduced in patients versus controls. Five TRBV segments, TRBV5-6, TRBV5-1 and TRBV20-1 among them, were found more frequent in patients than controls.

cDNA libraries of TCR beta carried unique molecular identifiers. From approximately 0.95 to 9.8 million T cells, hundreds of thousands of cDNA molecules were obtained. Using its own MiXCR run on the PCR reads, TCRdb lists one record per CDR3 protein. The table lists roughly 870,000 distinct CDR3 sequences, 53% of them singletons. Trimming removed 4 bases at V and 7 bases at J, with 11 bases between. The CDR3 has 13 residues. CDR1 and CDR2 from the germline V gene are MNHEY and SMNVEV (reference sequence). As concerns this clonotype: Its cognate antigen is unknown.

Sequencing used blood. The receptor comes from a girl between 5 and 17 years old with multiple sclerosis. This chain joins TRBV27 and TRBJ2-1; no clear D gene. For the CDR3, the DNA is TGTGCCAGCAGTTCGACACAGCTTAATGAGCAGTTCTTC. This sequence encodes CASSSTQLNEQFF.